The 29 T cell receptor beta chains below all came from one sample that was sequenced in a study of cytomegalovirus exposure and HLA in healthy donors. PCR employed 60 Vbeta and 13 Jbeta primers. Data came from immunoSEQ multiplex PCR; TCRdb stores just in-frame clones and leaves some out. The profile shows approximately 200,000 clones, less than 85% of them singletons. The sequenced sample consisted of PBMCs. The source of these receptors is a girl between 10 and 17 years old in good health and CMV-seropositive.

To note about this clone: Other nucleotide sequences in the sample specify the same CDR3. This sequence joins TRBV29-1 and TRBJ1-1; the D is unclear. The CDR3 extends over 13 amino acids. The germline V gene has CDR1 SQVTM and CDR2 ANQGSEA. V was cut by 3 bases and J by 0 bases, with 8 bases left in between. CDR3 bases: TGCAGCGTTGAGGGCAGATTGAACACTGAAGCTTTCTTT. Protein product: CSVEGRLNTEAFF.

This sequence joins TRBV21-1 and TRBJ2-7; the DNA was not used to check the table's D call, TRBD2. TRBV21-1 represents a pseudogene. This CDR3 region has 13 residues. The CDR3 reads CASSGEPSYEQYF. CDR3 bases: TGTGCCAGCAGCGGAGAACCCTCCTACGAGCAGTACTTC.

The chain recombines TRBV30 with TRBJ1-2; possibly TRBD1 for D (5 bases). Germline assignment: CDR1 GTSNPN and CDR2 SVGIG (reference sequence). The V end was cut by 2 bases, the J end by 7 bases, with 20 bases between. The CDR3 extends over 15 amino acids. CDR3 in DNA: TGTGCCTGGAGTAACCAAGACCCACGTGGGGCTGGCTACACCTTC. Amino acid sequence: CAWSNQDPRGAGYTF.

The CDR3 DNA sequence: TGTGCCACCGGGACAGGGGCTTTAGCCAAAAACATTCAGTACTTC. Amino acids: CATGTGALAKNIQYF. This chain connects TRBV10-3 to TRBJ2-4; 10 bases are shared with TRBD1. The CDR3 totals 15 residues. The germline CDR1 and CDR2 sequences are ENHRY and SYGVKD. V was clipped by 10 bases and J by 0 bases; unmatched bases: 6.

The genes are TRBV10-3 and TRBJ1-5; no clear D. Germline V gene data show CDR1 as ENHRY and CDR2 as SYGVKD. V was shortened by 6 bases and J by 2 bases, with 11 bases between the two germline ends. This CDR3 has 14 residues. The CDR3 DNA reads TGTGCCATCAGGACTGACCTAGGCAATCAGCCCCAGCATTTT. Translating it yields CAIRTDLGNQPQHF.

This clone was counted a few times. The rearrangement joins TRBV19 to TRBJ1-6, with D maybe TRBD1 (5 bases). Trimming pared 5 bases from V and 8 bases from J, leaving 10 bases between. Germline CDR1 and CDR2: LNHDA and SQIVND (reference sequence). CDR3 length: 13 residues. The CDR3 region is CASSQGYDSPLHF. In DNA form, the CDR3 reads TGTGCCAGTAGTCAGGGTTACGATTCACCCCTCCACTTT.

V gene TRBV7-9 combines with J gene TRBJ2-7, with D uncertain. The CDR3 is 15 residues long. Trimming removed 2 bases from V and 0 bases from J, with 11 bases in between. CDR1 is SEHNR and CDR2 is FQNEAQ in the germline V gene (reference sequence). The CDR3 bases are TGTGCCAGCAGCTTAAACCCGAGGAGCTCCTACGAGCAGTACTTC. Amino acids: CASSLNPRSSYEQYF.

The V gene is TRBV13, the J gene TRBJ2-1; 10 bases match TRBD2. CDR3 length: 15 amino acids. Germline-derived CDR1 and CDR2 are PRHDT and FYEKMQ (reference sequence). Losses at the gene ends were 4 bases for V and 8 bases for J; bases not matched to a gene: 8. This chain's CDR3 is CASSSTAGGPYEQFF. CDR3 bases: TGTGCCAGCAGCTCAACAGCGGGGGGGCCCTATGAGCAGTTCTTC.

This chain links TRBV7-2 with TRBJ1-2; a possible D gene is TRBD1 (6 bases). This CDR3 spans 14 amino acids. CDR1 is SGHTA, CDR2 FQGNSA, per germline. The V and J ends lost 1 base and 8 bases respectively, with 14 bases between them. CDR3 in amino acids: CASSLDGTRPGYTF. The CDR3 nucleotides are TGTGCCAGCAGCTTAGATGGGACACGGCCCGGCTACACCTTC.

The CDR3 DNA reads as TGTGCCAGCAGCGGCACAGGGTTAAGGTACGAGCAGTACTTC. The encoded protein is CASSGTGLRYEQYF. The chain joins TRBV5-6 to TRBJ2-7, with TRBD1 as a possible D gene (6 bases). Germline CDR1 reads SGHDT; CDR2 reads YYEEEE. With 4 bases removed from V and 4 bases from J, the gap between germline ends came to 15 bases. There are 14 residues in the CDR3.

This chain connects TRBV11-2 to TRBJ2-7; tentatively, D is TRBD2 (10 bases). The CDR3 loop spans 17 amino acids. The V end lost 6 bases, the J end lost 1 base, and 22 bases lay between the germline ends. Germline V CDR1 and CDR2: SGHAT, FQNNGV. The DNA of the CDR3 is TGTGCCAGCAGGGGACAGGGTGATAGCGGGGGGTCCTACGAGCAGTACTTC. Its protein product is CASRGQGDSGGSYEQYF. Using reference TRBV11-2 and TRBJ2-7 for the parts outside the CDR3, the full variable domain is EAGVAQSPRYKIIEKRQSVAFWCNPISGHATLYWYQQILGQGPKLLIQFQNNGVVDDSQLPKDRFSAERLKGVDSTLKIQPAKLEDSAVYLCASRGQGDSGGSYEQYFGPGTRLTVT.

The CDR3 spells CASSRQVSTDTQYF. In nucleotides, the CDR3 is TGTGCCAGCAGCCGACAGGTGAGCACAGATACGCAGTATTTT. This chain links TRBV7-2 with TRBJ2-3; the D gene is possibly TRBD1 (6 bases). CDR1 is SGHTA and CDR2 is FQGNSA in the germline V gene. This CDR3 is 14 amino acids long. Trimming took off 5 bases at V and 0 bases at J, with 9 bases between the two ends.

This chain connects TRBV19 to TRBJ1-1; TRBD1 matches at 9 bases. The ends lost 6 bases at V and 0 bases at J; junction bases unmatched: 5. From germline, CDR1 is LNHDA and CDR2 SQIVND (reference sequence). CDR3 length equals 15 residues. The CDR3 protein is CASSVQGAVNTEAFF. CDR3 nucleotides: TGTGCCAGTAGCGTACAGGGGGCCGTGAACACTGAAGCTTTCTTT.

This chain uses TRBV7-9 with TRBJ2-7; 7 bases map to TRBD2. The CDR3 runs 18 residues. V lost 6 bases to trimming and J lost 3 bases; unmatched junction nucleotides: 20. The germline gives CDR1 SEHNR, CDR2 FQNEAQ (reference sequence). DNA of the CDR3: TGTGCCAGCAGTCCAGGCGGAGGGGCTAGCGGAGCCTACTACGAGCAGTACTTC. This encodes CASSPGGGASGAYYEQYF. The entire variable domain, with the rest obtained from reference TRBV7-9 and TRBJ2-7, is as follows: DTGVSQNPRHKITKRGQNVTFRCDPISEHNRLYWYRQTLGQGPEFLTYFQNEAQLEKSRLLSDRFSAERPKGSFSTLEIQRTEQGDSAMYLCASSPGGGASGAYYEQYFGPGTRLTVT.

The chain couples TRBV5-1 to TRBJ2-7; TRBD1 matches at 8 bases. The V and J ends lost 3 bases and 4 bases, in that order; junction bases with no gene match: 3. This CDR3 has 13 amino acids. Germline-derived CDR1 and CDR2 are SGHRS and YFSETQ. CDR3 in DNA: TGCGCCAGCAGCTCCAGGGGGCTTTACGAGCAGTACTTC. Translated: CASSSRGLYEQYF.

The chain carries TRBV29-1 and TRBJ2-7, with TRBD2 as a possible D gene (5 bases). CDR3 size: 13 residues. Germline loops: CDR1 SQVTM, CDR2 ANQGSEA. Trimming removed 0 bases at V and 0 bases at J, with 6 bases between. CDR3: CSVEDRGSYEQYF. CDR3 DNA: TGCAGCGTTGAAGACCGGGGCTCCTACGAGCAGTACTTC.

CDR3 sequence reads: CASSYGPGETQYF. CDR3 DNA sequence: TGTGCCAGCAGTTACGGCCCGGGGGAGACCCAGTACTTC. This chain joins TRBV6-5 and TRBJ2-5; perhaps TRBD2 as D (5 bases). The CDR3 has 13 amino acids. Germline lookup yields CDR1 MNHEY and CDR2 SVGAGI. V lost 2 bases to trimming and J lost 5 bases, with 9 bases between them.

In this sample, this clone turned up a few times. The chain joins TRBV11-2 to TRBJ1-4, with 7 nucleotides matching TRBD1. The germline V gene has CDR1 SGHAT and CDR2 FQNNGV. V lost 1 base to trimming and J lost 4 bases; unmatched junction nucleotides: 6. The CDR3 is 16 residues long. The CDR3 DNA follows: TGTGCCAGCAGCTTAGTATGGGACAGCAATAATGAAAAACTGTTTTTT. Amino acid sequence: CASSLVWDSNNEKLFF.

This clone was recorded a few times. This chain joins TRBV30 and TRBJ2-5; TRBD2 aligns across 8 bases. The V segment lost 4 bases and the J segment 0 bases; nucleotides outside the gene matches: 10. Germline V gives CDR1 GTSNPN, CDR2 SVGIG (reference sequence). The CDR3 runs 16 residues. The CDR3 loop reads CAWTRPGRGYQETQYF. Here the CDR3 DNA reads TGTGCCTGGACGCGGCCCGGGAGGGGGTACCAAGAGACCCAGTACTTC. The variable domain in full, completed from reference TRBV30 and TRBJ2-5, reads SQTIHQWPATLVQPVGSPLSLECTVEGTSNPNLYWYRQAAGRGLQLLFYSVGIGQISSEVPQNLSASRPQDRQFILSSKKLLLSDSGFYLCAWTRPGRGYQETQYFGPGTRLLVL.

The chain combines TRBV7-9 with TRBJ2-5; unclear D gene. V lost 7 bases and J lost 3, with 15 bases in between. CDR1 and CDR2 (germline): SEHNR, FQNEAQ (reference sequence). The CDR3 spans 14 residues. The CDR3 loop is CASKEVGSEETQYF. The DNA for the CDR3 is TGTGCCAGCAAAGAAGTCGGAAGCGAAGAGACCCAGTACTTC.

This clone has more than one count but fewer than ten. The CDR3 DNA reads as TGTGCCAGTAGTATGGGGGCACTTGATTACACTGAAGCTTTCTTT. This gives the protein CASSMGALDYTEAFF. The rearrangement links TRBV19 to TRBJ1-1, with a possible D match to TRBD1 (6 bases). The CDR3 spans 15 residues. Germline assignment: CDR1 LNHDA and CDR2 SQIVND (reference sequence). V was trimmed by 3 bases and J by 3 bases, leaving 14 bases between them.

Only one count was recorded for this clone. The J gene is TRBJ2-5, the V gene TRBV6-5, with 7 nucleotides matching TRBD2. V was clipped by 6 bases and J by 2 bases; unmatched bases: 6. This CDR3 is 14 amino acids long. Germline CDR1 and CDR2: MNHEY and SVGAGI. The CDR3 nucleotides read TGTGCCAGCAGACTTGGGGGGGGGCAAGAGACCCAGTACTTC. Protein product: CASRLGGGQETQYF.

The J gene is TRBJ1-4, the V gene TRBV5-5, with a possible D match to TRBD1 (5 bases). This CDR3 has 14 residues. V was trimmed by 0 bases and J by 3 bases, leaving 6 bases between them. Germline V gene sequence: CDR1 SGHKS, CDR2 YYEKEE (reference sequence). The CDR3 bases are TGTGCCAGCAGCTTGGGGGGGGCTAATGAAAAACTGTTTTTT. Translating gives CASSLGGANEKLFF.

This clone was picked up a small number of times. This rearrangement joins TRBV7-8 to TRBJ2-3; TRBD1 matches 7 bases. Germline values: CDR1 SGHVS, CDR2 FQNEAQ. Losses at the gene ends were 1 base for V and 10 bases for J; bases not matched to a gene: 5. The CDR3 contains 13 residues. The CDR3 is CASSLEGGSAQYF. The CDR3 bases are TGTGCCAGCAGCTTAGAAGGGGGCTCGGCGCAGTATTTT.

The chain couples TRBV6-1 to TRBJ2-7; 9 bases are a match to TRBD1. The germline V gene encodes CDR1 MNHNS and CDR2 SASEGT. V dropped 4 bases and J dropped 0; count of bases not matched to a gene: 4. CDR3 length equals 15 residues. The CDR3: CASSAYRGPSYEQYF. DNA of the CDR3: TGTGCCAGCAGTGCCTACAGGGGGCCCTCCTACGAGCAGTACTTC.

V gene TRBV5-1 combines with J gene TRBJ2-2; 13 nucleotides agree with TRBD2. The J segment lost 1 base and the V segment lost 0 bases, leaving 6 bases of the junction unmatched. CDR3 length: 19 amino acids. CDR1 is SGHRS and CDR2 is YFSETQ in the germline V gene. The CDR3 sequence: CASSLAGLAGVLNTGELFF. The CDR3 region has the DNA TGCGCCAGCAGCTTGGCCGGACTAGCGGGGGTGCTGAACACCGGGGAGCTGTTTTTT.

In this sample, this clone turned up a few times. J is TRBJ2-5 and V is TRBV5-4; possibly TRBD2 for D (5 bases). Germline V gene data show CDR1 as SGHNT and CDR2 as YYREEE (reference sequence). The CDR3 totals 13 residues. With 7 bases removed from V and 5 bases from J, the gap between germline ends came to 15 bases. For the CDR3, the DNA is TGTGCCAGCCGCCTTTCAGGCGGGGAGACCCAGTACTTC. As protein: CASRLSGGETQYF.

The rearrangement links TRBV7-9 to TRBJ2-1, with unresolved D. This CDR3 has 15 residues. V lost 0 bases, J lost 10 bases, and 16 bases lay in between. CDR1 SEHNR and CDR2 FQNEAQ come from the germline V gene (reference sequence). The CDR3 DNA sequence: TGTGCCAGCAGCTTAGCGCTCGGTCCCCCGAAAGAGCAGTTCTTC. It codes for CASSLALGPPKEQFF.

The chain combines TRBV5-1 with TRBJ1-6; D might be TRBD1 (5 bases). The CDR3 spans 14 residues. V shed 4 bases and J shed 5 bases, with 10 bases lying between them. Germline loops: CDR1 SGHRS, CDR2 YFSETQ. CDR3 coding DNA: TGCGCCAGCAGCCTCGGGGGGGATAATTCACCCCTCCACTTT. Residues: CASSLGGDNSPLHF. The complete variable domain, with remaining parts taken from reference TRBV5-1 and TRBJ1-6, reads KAGVTQTPRYLIKTRGQQVTLSCSPISGHRSVSWYQQTPGQGLQFLFEYFSETQRNKGNFPGRFSGRQFSNSRSEMNVSTLELGDSALYLCASSLGGDNSPLHFGNGTRLTVT.